These T cell receptor beta chains were read from a single sample in a study of shared clonotypes between healthy human individuals. Profiling relied on immunoSEQ multiplex PCR, and the TCRdb table lists in-frame clones only, not all of them. This table holds some 300,000 clones, roughly 80% found once. Sequencing was performed on memory CD4+ T cells sorted from blood. These receptors all come from a man aged 30 to 45 in good health. Both conserved end residues are part of each CDR3. D genes are given only for firm matches. For some rows the clone size is stated as once, few or many, or as a class when expanded; others skip it.

V	size	D	J	DNA	CDR3
TRBV29-1	-	TRBD2	TRBJ2-1	TGCAGCGTTGAGTCCACTAGCGGGAGGAATGAGCAGTTCTTC	CSVESTSGRNEQFF
TRBV19	-	TRBD2	TRBJ2-3	TGTGCCAGTAGTAACTCGGGGGGGAGCACAGATACGCAGTATTTT	CASSNSGGSTDTQYF
TRBV2	-	TRBD2	TRBJ2-2	TGTGCCAGCACCTCCGCGGGGGGCCGTGGCACCGGGGAGCTGTTTTTT	CASTSAGGRGTGELFF
TRBV6-6	few	-	TRBJ2-5	TGTGCCAGCGGTCAGACCCAAGAGACCCAGTACTTC	CASGQTQETQYF
TRBV7-8	-	-	TRBJ2-5	TGTGCCAGCAGCTTAGTTCCGGCAGGGGAGGTGACCCAGTACTTC	CASSLVPAGEVTQYF
TRBV9	-	TRBD2	TRBJ2-1	TGTGCCAGCAGCGCTAGCGGGGCTCACAATGAGCAGTTCTTC	CASSASGAHNEQFF
TRBV5-1	few	-	TRBJ2-3	TGCGCCAGCAGTTTGAACCTACCTAGCACAGATACGCAGTATTTT	CASSLNLPSTDTQYF
TRBV10-3	-	-	TRBJ1-1	TGTGCCATCAGTGCCGACAGGACCACTGAAGCTTTCTTT	CAISADRTTEAFF
TRBV29-1	once	-	TRBJ1-2	TGCAGCGTTGAATATGTGGGGCTCGGCTACACCTTC	CSVEYVGLGYTF
TRBV19	-	TRBD2	TRBJ2-7	TGTGCCAGTAAAAGGGACCTAGCGGGAGGCTACGAGCAGTACTTC	CASKRDLAGGYEQYF
TRBV7-9	-	-	TRBJ2-7	TGTGCCAGCAGCTTAATAGGGTACGAGCAGTACTTC	CASSLIGYEQYF
TRBV11-3	-	TRBD2	TRBJ2-1	TGTGCCAGCAGCGCCGCGACGTCTAGCGGGAGTAATGAGCAGTTCTTC	CASSAATSSGSNEQFF
TRBV4-1	once	TRBD1	TRBJ1-3	TGCGCCAGCAGCCAAGATGCCACCCTCGGGACAGGGAGCGGAAACACCATATATTTT	CASSQDATLGTGSGNTIYF